A selection of T cell receptor beta chains follows, all from one sample in a study of regulatory T cells in long-lasting Graves disease. Each CDR3 protein is one row after TCRdb ran MiXCR on the multiplex PCR reads. The sample shows about 420,000 distinct CDR3 sequences, less than 20% of them seen only once. The sample was also linked to a second study, of T cells in Graves' hyperthyroidism and ophthalmopathy.

The source material was peripheral blood mononuclear cells (PBMCs), sampled at new diagnosis, from a patient treated with antithyroid drugs. Every receptor here comes from a young woman with Graves disease. CDR3s include the opening cysteine and the closing phenylalanine or tryptophan. A D gene is named only where the DNA matches it firmly. For some rows the clone size is stated as once, few or many, or as a class when expanded; others skip it.

d_gene: -
j_gene: TRBJ1-1
abundance: many
v_gene: TRBV28
CDR3nt: TGTGCCAGCAGTTGGGAGCCCAACACTGAAGCTTTCTTT
CDR3aa: CASSWEPNTEAFF

d_gene: TRBD1
j_gene: TRBJ2-7
abundance: -
v_gene: TRBV20-1
CDR3nt: TGCAGTGCTAGCGGACAGGAGCGATTCTACGAGCAGTACTTC
CDR3aa: CSASGQERFYEQYF

d_gene: -
j_gene: TRBJ2-3
abundance: few
v_gene: TRBV7-2
CDR3nt: TGTGCCAGCAGCTTAACCCTGGGCACAGATACGCAGTATTTT
CDR3aa: CASSLTLGTDTQYF

d_gene: -
j_gene: TRBJ2-7
abundance: many
v_gene: TRBV20-1
CDR3nt: TGCAGTGCTAGAGGGGGTTACGGTGTCCCAACCTACGAGCAGTACTTC
CDR3aa: CSARGGYGVPTYEQYF

d_gene: TRBD2
j_gene: TRBJ2-2
abundance: -
v_gene: TRBV27
CDR3nt: TGTGCCAGCAGTTTTCTAACTAGCGGGAGTAGTACCGGGGAGCTGTTTTTT
CDR3aa: CASSFLTSGSSTGELFF

d_gene: -
j_gene: TRBJ2-3
abundance: many
v_gene: TRBV13
CDR3nt: TGTGCCAGCAGCTTAGGAGTGGTTTTGAACACAGATACGCAGTATTTT
CDR3aa: CASSLGVVLNTDTQYF

d_gene: TRBD2
j_gene: TRBJ2-5
abundance: few
v_gene: TRBV20-1
CDR3nt: TGCAGTGCTGGGGAGGGGATAGCGGGAGAGACCCAGTACTTC
CDR3aa: CSAGEGIAGETQYF

d_gene: -
j_gene: TRBJ1-1
abundance: once
v_gene: TRBV7-9
CDR3nt: TGTGCCAGCAGCCAAGTGAAATCGGGGGTGAACACTGAAGCTTTCTTT
CDR3aa: CASSQVKSGVNTEAFF

d_gene: -
j_gene: TRBJ1-1
abundance: few
v_gene: TRBV27
CDR3nt: TGTGCCAGCAGTTTTACGGCAGAGAACACTGAAGCTTTCTTT
CDR3aa: CASSFTAENTEAFF

d_gene: TRBD2
j_gene: TRBJ2-2
abundance: few
v_gene: TRBV24-1
CDR3nt: TGTGCCACCAGTGATTTTGAGAGGGCGGGGGACACCGGGGAGCTGTTTTTT
CDR3aa: CATSDFERAGDTGELFF

d_gene: TRBD2
j_gene: TRBJ2-5
abundance: -
v_gene: TRBV4-1
CDR3nt: TGCGCCAGCAGCTCGACTAGCGGGAGAGAGATCCAGTACTTC
CDR3aa: CASSSTSGREIQYF

d_gene: TRBD2
j_gene: TRBJ2-1
abundance: few
v_gene: TRBV20-1
CDR3nt: TGCAGTGCCGCTATAGCGGGAGCCAGCTCCTACAATGAGCAGTTCTTC
CDR3aa: CSAAIAGASSYNEQFF

d_gene: -
j_gene: TRBJ1-1
abundance: few
v_gene: TRBV7-2
CDR3nt: TGTGCCAGCAGCCCTGTACGGGGGGGGGGTGGCACTGAAGCTTTCTTT
CDR3aa: CASSPVRGGGGTEAFF

d_gene: -
j_gene: TRBJ2-3
abundance: -
v_gene: TRBV3-1
CDR3nt: TGTGCCAGCAGCCGGTATGGAGATACGCAGTATTTT
CDR3aa: CASSRYGDTQYF

d_gene: -
j_gene: TRBJ1-1
abundance: many
v_gene: TRBV6-1
CDR3nt: TGTGCCAGCAGTAACACTCACTCACAGGGAATCAAGAACACTGAAGCTTTCTTT
CDR3aa: CASSNTHSQGIKNTEAFF

d_gene: -
j_gene: TRBJ1-1
abundance: -
v_gene: TRBV18
CDR3nt: TGTGCCAGCTCACCACTAAGAGACTTGAACACTGAAGCTTTCTTT
CDR3aa: CASSPLRDLNTEAFF

d_gene: TRBD2
j_gene: TRBJ2-1
abundance: many
v_gene: TRBV5-1
CDR3nt: TGCGCCAGCAGCTTGAGGCTAGCGGGAGGGCCAAAGGATGAGCAGTTCTTC
CDR3aa: CASSLRLAGGPKDEQFF

d_gene: -
j_gene: TRBJ2-7
abundance: many
v_gene: TRBV5-1
CDR3nt: TGCGCCAGCAGCACATGGGACGGATTCTACGAGCAGTACTTC
CDR3aa: CASSTWDGFYEQYF

d_gene: TRBD2
j_gene: TRBJ2-1
abundance: few
v_gene: TRBV20-1
CDR3nt: TGCAGTGCTAGAGATGCGGGTGGGCTAGCGGGAGGTGGGAATGAGCAGTTCTTC
CDR3aa: CSARDAGGLAGGGNEQFF

d_gene: -
j_gene: TRBJ2-2
abundance: -
v_gene: TRBV28
CDR3nt: TGTGCCAGCAGTCCCAGCAGGGTCACCGGGGAGCTGTTTTTT
CDR3aa: CASSPSRVTGELFF

d_gene: TRBD1
j_gene: TRBJ1-4
abundance: many
v_gene: TRBV6-5
CDR3nt: TGTGCCAGCAGTTACTCCCCGGACAGGGGAAGGGAAAAACTGTTTTTT
CDR3aa: CASSYSPDRGREKLFF

d_gene: -
j_gene: TRBJ2-1
abundance: -
v_gene: TRBV6-2/TRBV6-3
CDR3nt: TGTGCCAGCAGTTACACCTCCGCTAGCAATGAGCAGTTCTTC
CDR3aa: CASSYTSASNEQFF

d_gene: TRBD2
j_gene: TRBJ2-5
abundance: few
v_gene: TRBV29-1
CDR3nt: TGCAGCGTTGAGAGCGGGAGTGGGACCCAGTACTTC
CDR3aa: CSVESGSGTQYF

d_gene: -
j_gene: TRBJ2-1
abundance: many
v_gene: TRBV29-1
CDR3nt: TGCAGCGTTGAGGCGGGCTCCTACAATGAGCAGTTCTTC
CDR3aa: CSVEAGSYNEQFF

d_gene: -
j_gene: TRBJ2-1
abundance: many
v_gene: TRBV7-9
CDR3nt: TGTGCCAGCAGCTTGTTTGGTAGCGGAGCTTACAATGAGCAGTTCTTC
CDR3aa: CASSLFGSGAYNEQFF

d_gene: TRBD2
j_gene: TRBJ2-1
abundance: many
v_gene: TRBV20-1
CDR3nt: TGCAGTGCTAGCTGGACTAGTAATGAGCAGTTCTTC
CDR3aa: CSASWTSNEQFF

d_gene: TRBD1
j_gene: TRBJ1-1
abundance: many
v_gene: TRBV28
CDR3nt: TGTGCCAGCAGCCCGGGACAGGGGACTTACACTGAAGCTTTCTTT
CDR3aa: CASSPGQGTYTEAFF